A single sample gave rise to the 27 T cell receptor beta chains below, sequenced in a study of T cells in localized non-small cell lung cancer (dated by TCRdb to the early 2020s). Library method: the immunoSEQ multiplex PCR assay. TCRdb provides this immuneACCESS table in a form limited to in-frame rearrangements. Some clones are lacking; in checked studies, under half of them reflect an unresolved V gene, and why the rest are absent is not known. The sample table contains fewer than 40,000 clones; only one count was recorded for around 84% of them. About 4.2% of the sample is taken by the ten largest. Sequenced here: peripheral blood, sampled before any cancer treatment. The receptors come from a male donor at least 60 years old with stage III lung adenocarcinoma.

This chain links TRBV5-6 with TRBJ1-5; tentatively, D is TRBD1 (6 bases). The V gene's germline CDR1 is SGHDT and CDR2 YYEEEE. Trimming left V 1 base short and J 3 bases short, with 14 bases between. This CDR3 spans 16 amino acids. CDR3 loop: CASSLYNRAFNQPQHF. CDR3 nucleotide sequence: TGTGCCAGCAGCTTGTATAACAGGGCCTTCAATCAGCCCCAGCATTTT. Together with reference TRBV5-6 and TRBJ1-5, the CDR3 gives the full variable domain: DAGVTQSPTHLIKTRGQQVTLRCSPKSGHDTVSWYQQALGQGPQFIFQYYEEEERQRGNFPDRFSGHQFPNYSSELNVNALLLGDSALYLCASSLYNRAFNQPQHFGDGTRLSIL.

This clone was picked up one time. The rearrangement uses TRBV18 and TRBJ2-5; tentatively, D is TRBD1 (7 bases). The CDR3 contains 15 residues. The germline CDR1 and CDR2 sequences are KGHSH and LQKENI. Deletions cut 6 bases from V and 2 bases from J, with 16 bases between. CDR3 amino acids: CASSLGGQRQETQYF. The DNA for the CDR3 is TGTGCCAGCTCCCTCGGGGGACAGCGACAAGAGACCCAGTACTTC. Drawing the rest from reference TRBV18 and TRBJ2-5, the complete variable domain is NAGVMQNPRHLVRRRGQEARLRCSPMKGHSHVYWYRQLPEEGLKFMVYLQKENIIDESGMPKERFSAEFPKEGPSILRIQQVVRGDSAAYFCASSLGGQRQETQYFGPGTRLLVL.

Only a few counts were recorded for this clone. The J gene is TRBJ2-3, the V gene TRBV19; possibly TRBD2 for D (5 bases). CDR3 length equals 13 residues. CDR1 is LNHDA, CDR2 SQIVND, per germline (reference sequence). V dropped 8 bases and J dropped 0 bases, with 9 bases sitting between them. CDR3 residues: CASSSGSTDTQYF. For the CDR3, the DNA is TGTGCCAGTTCGTCGGGGAGCACAGATACGCAGTATTTT.

The chain combines TRBV5-1 with TRBJ2-5; the match to TRBD2 covers 10 bases. From germline, CDR1 is SGHRS and CDR2 YFSETQ. The CDR3 is 17 amino acids. V shed 7 bases, J shed 7 bases, and the junction held 19 bases outside the gene matches. The CDR3 protein is CASGSGSGGLVDPTQYF. The DNA of the CDR3 is TGCGCCAGCGGGTCCGGTAGCGGGGGGCTCGTTGACCCGACCCAGTACTTC.

The chain joins TRBV7-8 to TRBJ2-5, with TRBD1 matching over 10 bases. The CDR3 consists of 17 residues. In germline, CDR1 is SGHVS, CDR2 FQNEAQ. The junction had 10 bases not matched to a gene; V was cut back by 3 bases and J by 3 bases. The DNA of the CDR3 is TGTGCCAGCAGCTTTTGGCCGAGGACAGGGGGAAAAGAGACCCAGTACTTC. Its translation: CASSFWPRTGGKETQYF.

The chain uses TRBV6-1 and TRBJ2-3, with 9 bases fitting TRBD2. Germline lookup yields CDR1 MNHNS and CDR2 SASEGT. The CDR3 totals 14 residues. V gave up 4 bases and J gave up 6 bases; unmatched junction bases: 5. The CDR3 is CASSVGLARDTQYF. The CDR3 region has the DNA TGTGCCAGCAGTGTGGGACTAGCAAGGGATACGCAGTATTTT.

The J gene is TRBJ2-7, the V gene TRBV19; no clear D gene. Germline CDR1 is LNHDA and CDR2 is SQIVND (reference sequence). V was cut by 4 bases and J by 0 bases, with 10 bases left in between. The CDR3 covers 14 residues. The CDR3 nucleotides are TGTGCCAGTAGTAAAGGTCAAACCTCCTACGAGCAGTACTTC. Protein sequence: CASSKGQTSYEQYF. The full variable domain, with the rest looked up from reference TRBV19 and TRBJ2-7, is DGGITQSPKYLFRKEGQNVTLSCEQNLNHDAMYWYRQDPGQGLRLIYYSQIVNDFQKGDIAEGYSVSREKKESFPLTVTSAQKNPTAFYLCASSKGQTSYEQYFGPGTRLTVT.

The chain couples TRBV19 to TRBJ1-1, with TRBD1 matching over 7 bases. Germline CDR1 reads LNHDA; CDR2 reads SQIVND (reference sequence). The J segment lost 1 base and the V segment lost 7 bases, leaving 12 bases of the junction unmatched. This CDR3 has 16 residues. The CDR3 DNA follows: TGTGCCAGTAATAGGGACAGTGCCTCGGGGAACACTGAAGCTTTCTTT. Protein: CASNRDSASGNTEAFF.

Only a few counts were recorded for this clone. Additional DNA sequences in this sample encode the identical CDR3. This sequence joins TRBV2 and TRBJ2-3; no clear D gene. Trimming removed 4 bases at V and 0 bases at J, with 5 bases between. CDR1 SNHLY and CDR2 FYNNEI come from the germline V gene. The CDR3 runs 13 residues. In nucleotides, the CDR3 is TGTGCCAGCAGTGTTGGCAGCACAGATACGCAGTATTTT. It encodes CASSVGSTDTQYF. The full variable domain, with the rest looked up from reference TRBV2 and TRBJ2-3, is EPEVTQTPSHQVTQMGQEVILRCVPISNHLYFYWYRQILGQKVEFLVSFYNNEISEKSEIFDDQFSVERPDGSNFTLKIRSTKLEDSAMYFCASSVGSTDTQYFGPGTRLTVL.

The chain employs TRBV10-1 and TRBJ2-2; 12 nucleotides match TRBD2. Germline loops: CDR1 WNHNN, CDR2 SYGVQD (reference sequence). J lost 4 bases, V lost 3 bases, and 6 bases had no gene match. The CDR3 totals 17 residues. The CDR3 protein is CASSERTSGTLTGELFF. The CDR3 nucleotides read TGCGCCAGCAGTGAACGGACTAGCGGGACTCTCACCGGGGAGCTGTTTTTT.

The V gene is TRBV18, the J gene TRBJ1-3, with 7 bases identical to TRBD1. This CDR3 is built from 17 residues. CDR1 and CDR2 (germline): KGHSH, LQKENI. With 0 bases clipped from V and 5 bases from J, the junction kept 10 bases outside the gene matches. CDR3 nucleotide sequence: TGTGCCAGCTCACCACCAAACCCAGACAGGGAAAGAAACACCATATATTTT. Encoded protein: CASSPPNPDRERNTIYF.

This rearrangement joins TRBV19 to TRBJ1-2; tentative D call: TRBD1 (5 bases). Per the germline V gene, CDR1 is LNHDA and CDR2 is SQIVND (reference sequence). V lost 5 bases to trimming and J lost 4 bases, with 17 bases between them. This CDR3 has 15 amino acids. CDR3 bases: TGTGCCAGTAGTCCCGATGCACAGGTTTTCTATGGCTACACCTTC. It encodes CASSPDAQVFYGYTF.

The V gene is TRBV5-1, the J gene TRBJ2-1; D call uncertain. This CDR3 region has 14 residues. The ends were cut back, 0 bases at V and 2 bases at J, with 6 bases in the middle. In germline, CDR1 is SGHRS, CDR2 YFSETQ. The CDR3, as DNA: TGCGCCAGCAGCTTGGATCAGCCCTACAATGAGCAGTTCTTC. Residues: CASSLDQPYNEQFF. Full variable domain (outside the CDR3, taken from reference TRBV5-1 and TRBJ2-1): KAGVTQTPRYLIKTRGQQVTLSCSPISGHRSVSWYQQTPGQGLQFLFEYFSETQRNKGNFPGRFSGRQFSNSRSEMNVSTLELGDSALYLCASSLDQPYNEQFFGPGTRLTVL.

The chain links TRBV7-8 to TRBJ2-7, with a possible D match to TRBD1 (6 bases). Germline CDR1 and CDR2: SGHVS and FQNEAQ. V was shortened by 5 bases and J by 10 bases, with 24 bases between the two germline ends. CDR3 size: 15 residues. This CDR3 is CASSPSQQGPTSQYF. The CDR3 nucleotides read TGTGCCAGCAGCCCATCCCAACAGGGCCCCACCTCCCAGTACTTC.

The chain recombines TRBV5-4 with TRBJ1-5, with D perhaps matching TRBD1 (5 bases). This CDR3 is 14 amino acids long. Trimming removed 1 base at V and 3 bases at J, with 8 bases between. CDR1 and CDR2 (germline): SGHNT, YYREEE (reference sequence). The CDR3 bases are TGTGCCAGCAGCTTGTGGGGACCCAATCAGCCCCAGCATTTT. Amino acid sequence: CASSLWGPNQPQHF. Using reference TRBV5-4 and TRBJ1-5 for the parts outside the CDR3, the full variable domain is ETGVTQSPTHLIKTRGQQVTLRCSSQSGHNTVSWYQQALGQGPQFIFQYYREEENGRGNFPPRFSGLQFPNYSSELNVNALELDDSALYLCASSLWGPNQPQHFGDGTRLSIL.

The CDR3 DNA reads TGCAGCGTTTCCTTGGGGACAGGGGCATACAATGAGCAGTTCTTC. Residues: CSVSLGTGAYNEQFF. The chain is built from TRBV29-1 and TRBJ2-1, with 10 nucleotides matching TRBD1. Germline V lookup: CDR1 SQVTM, CDR2 ANQGSEA. J lost 4 bases, V lost 5 bases, and 8 bases had no gene match. The length of the CDR3 is 15 residues.

This sequence joins TRBV28 and TRBJ1-6; no clear D. Germline values: CDR1 MDHEN, CDR2 SYDVKM. Trimming left V 5 bases short and J 16 bases short, with 15 bases between. The CDR3 has 12 residues. CDR3: CASSLPRNLLHF. In DNA form, the CDR3 reads TGTGCCAGCAGTCTCCCCAGGAACCTTCTCCACTTT.

The chain employs TRBV11-2 and TRBJ2-2; TRBD1 is a possible D gene (6 bases). Germline CDR1 and CDR2: SGHAT and FQNNGV. The CDR3 contains 17 residues. V gave up 2 bases and J gave up 4 bases, with 17 bases separating them. The CDR3 sequence: CASSLNPGTTGTGELFF. The CDR3 DNA reads as TGTGCCAGCAGCTTAAATCCAGGGACAACGGGCACCGGGGAGCTGTTTTTT.

This chain links TRBV18 with TRBJ1-1; TRBD1 matches at 9 bases. J was trimmed by 0 bases and V by 6 bases; bases with no gene match: 14. CDR1 is KGHSH, CDR2 LQKENI, per germline. CDR3 length: 18 amino acids. The DNA for the CDR3 is TGTGCCAGCTCGCAGGACCCCGGGACAGGGAAAATGAACACTGAAGCTTTCTTT. It specifies CASSQDPGTGKMNTEAFF.

This chain uses TRBV5-1 with TRBJ1-1; D uncertain. CDR3 length: 15 amino acids. Germline V gene lookup returns CDR1 SGHRS and CDR2 YFSETQ. With 0 bases removed from V and 0 bases from J, the gap between germline ends came to 9 bases. CDR3 protein: CASSLEAVMNTEAFF. Here the CDR3 DNA reads TGCGCCAGCAGCTTGGAGGCGGTAATGAACACTGAAGCTTTCTTT.

The CDR3 DNA is TGTGCCAGCAGCCTCCCGTCGGCCGGGGAGCTGTTTTTT. This encodes CASSLPSAGELFF. The chain has TRBV7-2 and TRBJ2-2, with D unresolved. Germline V CDR1 and CDR2: SGHTA, FQGNSA. V lost 5 bases and J 6 bases, leaving 10 bases between the germline ends. The CDR3 is 13 amino acids.

The gene calls are TRBV12-5 and TRBJ1-1; 12 bases line up with TRBD1. CDR3 length equals 22 residues. J gave up 4 bases and V 3 bases, and 24 bases lay outside the gene matches. CDR1 is LGHNT and CDR2 is FRNRAP in the germline V gene. In DNA form, the CDR3 reads TGTGCTAGTGGTTTCATCTCCCCTATAACCGGGACAGGGGGCAGTCGTGGCACTGAAGCTTTCTTT. Protein product: CASGFISPITGTGGSRGTEAFF.

The DNA of the CDR3 is TGTGCCAGCAGCCCTTCAATGGGGTCGACCTACGAGCAGTACTTC. Residues: CASSPSMGSTYEQYF. The chain is built from TRBV11-2 and TRBJ2-7, with D hard to call. Trimming took 5 bases from V and 2 from J, leaving 16 bases between them. Germline lookup yields CDR1 SGHAT and CDR2 FQNNGV. This CDR3 has 15 residues.

V gene TRBV4-1 combines with J gene TRBJ2-5, with TRBD2 matching 7 bases. J gave up 2 bases and V 5 bases, and 8 bases lay outside the gene matches. This CDR3 is built from 15 residues. CDR1 is MGHRA and CDR2 is YSYEKL in the germline V gene. Here the CDR3 reads CASSTWGGTQETQYF. For the CDR3, the DNA is TGCGCCAGCAGCACCTGGGGGGGGACGCAAGAGACCCAGTACTTC.

The J gene is TRBJ1-1, the V gene TRBV7-2; D is unclear. The CDR3 sequence is 15 residues long. CDR1 SGHTA and CDR2 FQGNSA come from the germline V gene. Trimming took 4 bases from V and 2 from J, leaving 14 bases between them. The CDR3 spells CASSSTPTLNTEAFF. CDR3 nucleotides: TGTGCCAGCAGCTCTACCCCGACGCTTAACACTGAAGCTTTCTTT. The variable domain in full, with the rest retrieved from reference TRBV7-2 and TRBJ1-1, is GAGVSQSPSNKVTEKGKDVELRCDPISGHTALYWYRQSLGQGLEFLIYFQGNSAPDKSGLPSDRFSAERTGGSVSTLTIQRTQQEDSAVYLCASSSTPTLNTEAFFGQGTRLTVV.

J is TRBJ1-2 and V is TRBV6-1, with 8 bases aligning to TRBD1. CDR1 is MNHNS and CDR2 is SASEGT in the germline V gene. The CDR3 runs 14 residues. V lost 4 bases and J lost 6; bases outside the gene matches: 7. CDR3: CASSVRTGNNGYTF. CDR3 sequence (DNA): TGTGCCAGCAGTGTTCGGACAGGGAATAATGGCTACACCTTC.

The V call is TRBV27, the J call TRBJ1-6, with D tentatively TRBD1 (5 bases). Germline lookup yields CDR1 MNHEY and CDR2 SMNVEV (reference sequence). The CDR3 extends over 15 amino acids. Trimming pared 6 bases from V and 5 bases from J, leaving 14 bases between. The CDR3 here is CASSPRGVDNSPLHF. CDR3 sequence (DNA): TGTGCCAGCAGCCCCCGGGGGGTGGATAATTCACCCCTCCACTTT.